This T cell receptor (beta chain) was found in a study of T cell responses to AZD1222 COVID-19 vaccine. Study findings and constraints: An increase in Spike-specific TCR breadth and depth was observed after two AZD1222 doses.

Here immunoSEQ multiplex PCR was the method, and the copy in TCRdb shows in-frame clones only, minus some. The sample carries around 140,000 clones, 85% to 95% recorded once. The length of the CDR3 is 17 residues. Germline V gene data show CDR1 as SGHRS and CDR2 as YFSETQ. The ends lost 4 bases at V and 2 bases at J; junction bases unmatched: 11. Concerning this clone: Its antigen is not known.

The sample consisted of peripheral blood, taken on day 0 of AZD1222 vaccination. This clonotype was obtained from an adult in good health. This chain connects TRBV5-1 to TRBJ2-7; TRBD2 aligns across 11 bases. CDR3 DNA: TGCGCCAGCAGCCCCCCAACTAGCGGGAGTCCACCCTACGAGCAGTACTTC. The encoded protein is CASSPPTSGSPPYEQYF.